The 16 T cell receptor beta chains below come from one sample, sequenced in a study of cytomegalovirus exposure and HLA in healthy donors. 60 Vbeta and 13 Jbeta primers were used in PCR. TCRdb's table, derived via immunoSEQ multiplex PCR, lists solely in-frame clones and lacks some. The data hold 100,000 to 150,000 clones, with approximately 8.6% observed a single time. Specimen: PBMCs. These receptors were obtained from a woman between 35 and 50 years old in good health and CMV-seropositive.

This chain joins TRBV12-5 and TRBJ1-6, with TRBD1 matching 9 bases. The CDR3 runs 16 residues. The J segment lost 10 bases and the V segment lost 1 base, leaving 8 bases of the junction unmatched. Germline V gives CDR1 LGHNT, CDR2 FRNRAP. CDR3 amino acids: CASGLAFGTGRSPLHF. DNA for the CDR3: TGTGCTAGTGGTTTGGCCTTTGGGACAGGGAGGTCACCCCTCCACTTT.

The rearrangement links TRBV4-1 to TRBJ1-2; 9 nucleotides agree with TRBD1. CDR1 and CDR2 from the germline V gene are MGHRA and YSYEKL. This CDR3 spans 14 amino acids. With V trimmed by 3 bases and J by 4 bases, 3 bases remained unmatched. CDR3 region: CASSQTDRGYGYTF. CDR3 coding DNA: TGCGCCAGCAGCCAGACGGACAGGGGCTATGGCTACACCTTC.

A single count supports this clone. The chain is built from TRBV19 and TRBJ1-1; D remains ambiguous. The CDR3 consists of 13 residues. With 3 bases removed from V and 8 bases from J, the gap between germline ends came to 13 bases. Germline loops: CDR1 LNHDA, CDR2 SQIVND (reference sequence). CDR3 in DNA: TGTGCCAGTAGTATTAGATCCCCTCGGGAAGCTTTCTTT. It codes for CASSIRSPREAFF.

V usage is TRBV6-1 and J usage is TRBJ2-2, with 9 bases matching TRBD1. V lost 3 bases to trimming and J lost 6 bases; unmatched junction nucleotides: 8. Germline V gene lookup returns CDR1 MNHNS and CDR2 SASEGT. This CDR3 has 16 residues. Here the CDR3 DNA reads TGTGCCAGCAGTGAGCCTGACAGGGGGAGGGCCGGGGAGCTGTTTTTT. Protein sequence: CASSEPDRGRAGELFF.

The CDR3 DNA reads as TGTGCCAGCAGCTGGGGCAGTACAAATTCACCCCTCCACTTT. Protein sequence: CASSWGSTNSPLHF. The V call is TRBV11-2, the J call TRBJ1-6, with D perhaps TRBD1 (5 bases). The V end was cut by 4 bases, the J end by 7 bases, with 11 bases between. There are 14 residues in the CDR3. Germline CDR1 and CDR2: SGHAT and FQNNGV.

J is TRBJ2-2 and V is TRBV30; D ambiguous. The CDR3 is made up of 12 amino acids. The V end was cut by 0 bases, the J end by 5 bases, with 4 bases between. Germline V gives CDR1 GTSNPN, CDR2 SVGIG (reference sequence). CDR3 amino acids: CAWSVRTGELFF. In DNA form, the CDR3 reads TGTGCCTGGAGTGTCCGGACCGGGGAGCTGTTTTTT.

The gene calls are TRBV19 and TRBJ1-1; TRBD1 aligns across 7 bases. CDR3 length: 15 residues. Germline values: CDR1 LNHDA, CDR2 SQIVND (reference sequence). V lost 6 bases and J lost 1; bases outside the gene matches: 8. CDR3 protein: CASRDRGRGNTEAFF. The CDR3 DNA sequence: TGTGCCAGTAGAGATAGGGGGCGCGGGAACACTGAAGCTTTCTTT. The full variable domain, completed using reference TRBV19 and TRBJ1-1, is DGGITQSPKYLFRKEGQNVTLSCEQNLNHDAMYWYRQDPGQGLRLIYYSQIVNDFQKGDIAEGYSVSREKKESFPLTVTSAQKNPTAFYLCASRDRGRGNTEAFFGQGTRLTVV.

The chain employs TRBV30 and TRBJ1-1, with 7 positions matching TRBD1. From germline, CDR1 is GTSNPN and CDR2 SVGIG (reference sequence). V was pared by 5 bases and J by 6 bases, with 6 bases of the junction left unmatched. This CDR3 region has 12 residues. CDR3 coding DNA: TGTGCCTGGTCCCTCGGACAGGCTGAAGCTTTCTTT. It encodes CAWSLGQAEAFF. Variable domain in full (rest from reference TRBV30 and TRBJ1-1): SQTIHQWPATLVQPVGSPLSLECTVEGTSNPNLYWYRQAAGRGLQLLFYSVGIGQISSEVPQNLSASRPQDRQFILSSKKLLLSDSGFYLCAWSLGQAEAFFGQGTRLTVV.

The table lists this clone with a few counts. The chain employs TRBV7-3 and TRBJ2-2; weak D call: TRBD1 (5 bases). Germline lookup yields CDR1 SGHTA and CDR2 FQGTGA. The CDR3 has 15 amino acids. Trimming took 8 bases from V and 3 from J, leaving 16 bases between them. The CDR3 here is CASGLGRVDTGELFF. CDR3 nucleotide sequence: TGTGCCAGCGGTCTCGGCAGGGTCGACACCGGGGAGCTGTTTTTT.

This clone has just a few counts. J is TRBJ1-1 and V is TRBV5-4, with unresolved D. The germline CDR1 and CDR2 sequences are SGHNT and YYREEE (reference sequence). V was cut by 4 bases and J by 6 bases, with 13 bases left in between. The CDR3 has 13 residues. The DNA for the CDR3 is TGTGCCAGCAGCGCAGCCCCCGAGGCTGAAGCTTTCTTT. Its translation: CASSAAPEAEAFF.

The rearrangement uses TRBV7-9 and TRBJ1-5; D is undetermined. The CDR3 totals 15 residues. V dropped 1 base and J dropped 4 bases, with 11 bases sitting between them. Looked up from germline, CDR1 is SEHNR and CDR2 is FQNEAQ (reference sequence). Here the CDR3 DNA reads TGTGCCAGCAGCTTAGGGGCAGGCTCAAATCAGCCCCAGCATTTT. Its translation: CASSLGAGSNQPQHF.

This sequence joins TRBV5-1 and TRBJ2-2; D is perhaps TRBD2 (5 bases). Germline V gene sequence: CDR1 SGHRS, CDR2 YFSETQ. This CDR3 comprises 15 residues. The germline V and J ends were trimmed by 2 bases and 1 base, with 9 bases remaining between them. The CDR3 DNA reads TGCGCCAGCAGCTTCGGCGGGTTGAACACCGGGGAGCTGTTTTTT. It translates to CASSFGGLNTGELFF.

The chain carries TRBV9 and TRBJ2-5; 13 nucleotides align to TRBD2. The germline V gene encodes CDR1 SGDLS and CDR2 YYNGEE. V was clipped by 2 bases and J by 5 bases; unmatched bases: 9. This CDR3 region has 17 residues. CDR3 amino acids: CASSVSGTSGIGETQYF. CDR3 bases: TGTGCCAGCAGCGTCTCCGGGACTAGCGGGATCGGGGAGACCCAGTACTTC.

This chain uses TRBV7-9 with TRBJ1-4; D is undetermined. V was shortened by 5 bases and J by 0 bases, with 7 bases between the two germline ends. Germline values: CDR1 SEHNR, CDR2 FQNEAQ (reference sequence). The CDR3 contains 14 residues. CDR3 region: CASSLLSTNEKLFF. The CDR3 coding sequence is TGTGCCAGCAGCCTCCTCTCAACTAATGAAAAACTGTTTTTT.

The sample holds a few counts of this clone. The V gene is TRBV7-2, the J gene TRBJ2-7; D is possibly TRBD2 (6 bases). V lost 5 bases to trimming and J lost 3 bases, with 20 bases between them. The CDR3 length is 16 residues. CDR1 is SGHTA, CDR2 FQGNSA, per germline. The DNA for the CDR3 is TGTGCCAGCAGCCTGAGGGCTGGCGGGGTGCTCTACGAGCAGTACTTC. Translated, it gives CASSLRAGGVLYEQYF.

This chain connects TRBV7-8 to TRBJ2-3; D perhaps matches TRBD1 (5 bases). The germline gives CDR1 SGHVS, CDR2 FQNEAQ. The V and J ends lost 1 base and 0 bases respectively, with 8 bases between them. This CDR3 is 15 amino acids long. CDR3 loop: CASSLGTYSTDTQYF. CDR3 coding DNA: TGTGCCAGCAGCTTAGGGACATATAGCACAGATACGCAGTATTTT.